A selection of T cell receptor beta chains follows, all from one sample in a study of cytomegalovirus exposure and HLA in healthy donors. TCRdb's copy holds only in-frame clones and misses some; the assay was immunoSEQ multiplex PCR. The table includes roughly 130,000 clones, 65% to 90% detected once. The sequencing input was PBMCs. These receptors originate from a male donor in good health and CMV-seropositive. Both conserved end residues are part of each CDR3. D genes are given only for firm matches.

CDR3: CASSYLRALADEQFF; DNA: TGTGCCAGCAGTTACCTTCGGGCCCTAGCGGATGAGCAGTTCTTC; J: TRBJ2-1; D: TRBD2; V: TRBV6-5
CDR3: CASSKWRGMNTEAFF; DNA: TGTGCCAGCAGTAAATGGAGGGGAATGAACACTGAAGCTTTCTTT; J: TRBJ1-1; D: .; V: TRBV11-1
CDR3: CASSLRTGLYEQYF; DNA: TGCGCCAGCAGCTTACGGACAGGGTTGTACGAGCAGTACTTC; J: TRBJ2-7; D: TRBD1; V: TRBV5-1
CDR3: CASSRSGGFGEQYF; DNA: TGTGCCAGCAGCCGCTCCGGGGGTTTCGGTGAGCAGTACTTC; J: TRBJ2-7; D: .; V: TRBV11-2
CDR3: CASSLVLMTSGRSDTQYF; DNA: TGTGCCAGCAGCTTAGTCTTAATGACTAGCGGGAGATCAGATACGCAGTATTTT; J: TRBJ2-3; D: TRBD2; V: TRBV11-2
CDR3: CASSLARTSGTDTQYF; DNA: TGTGCCAGCAGCTTGGCCAGGACTAGCGGCACAGATACGCAGTATTTT; J: TRBJ2-3; D: TRBD2; V: TRBV5-4
CDR3: CASSLPTGGNQPQHF; DNA: TGTGCCAGCAGTTTGCCGACAGGTGGCAATCAGCCCCAGCATTTT; J: TRBJ1-5; D: .; V: TRBV28
CDR3: CASSLSMGAGVNTEAFF; DNA: TGTGCCAGTAGTCTTTCTATGGGGGCGGGGGTGAACACTGAAGCTTTCTTT; J: TRBJ1-1; D: .; V: TRBV19
CDR3: CATSRTGGDAFF; DNA: TGTGCCACCAGCAGAACAGGGGGCGATGCTTTCTTT; J: TRBJ1-1; D: TRBD1; V: TRBV15
CDR3: CSASRQKAFF; DNA: TGCAGTGCTAGTCGCCAGAAAGCTTTCTTT; J: TRBJ1-1; D: .; V: TRBV20-1
CDR3: CASSQARRGLHEQHF; DNA: TGTGCCAGCAGCCAAGCAAGGCGGGGGCTCCACGAGCAGCACTTC; J: TRBJ2-7; D: .; V: TRBV4-2